This TCR beta chain is from a study of technical replicates of blood from a handful of donors (TCRdb year 2017). The CDR3 holds 14 amino acids from the cysteine to the phenylalanine. Only CDR3 DNA remains: 42 bases, in frame from the first base. V and J are truncated by 2 bases and 4 bases respectively, leaving an intervening sequence of 9 bases. CDR1 and CDR2, looked up from the germline V gene (reference sequence), are MNHNY and SVGAGI. To prepare the library, the immunoSEQ multiplex PCR assay was applied. TCRdb holds this immuneACCESS table with in-frame rearrangements only. Some clones are missing; in checked studies, unresolved V genes explain under half, and the rest has no known cause. Recorded for this sample are 70,000 to 95,000 clones; about 91% of them occurred a single time. The ten largest clones capture approximately 0.4% of the sample. Remarks on this clone: The clone's antigen remains unknown. Per-base quality was not reported, and no clone a single base away is much larger than it.

Sequencing was carried out using T cells isolated from PBMCs. In this chain, TRBV6-6 is recombined with TRBJ1-3, with the D gene call left open. The TCR sequence derives from a human donor in good health. Some clones in this sample may be carry-over from other donors' samples. The CDR3 region reads CASSYGPGGNTIYF. The nucleotide sequence reads TGTGCCAGCAGTTACGGGCCGGGGGGAAACACCATATATTTT.